These T cell receptor beta chains were read from a single sample in a study of beta chain features in type 1 diabetes. Sequenced by immunoSEQ multiplex PCR; TCRdb stores in-frame clones only, minus some. The sample yields 330,000 or so clones, roughly 12% seen once. What was sequenced was naive CD4+ T cells from blood. These receptors all come from a woman between 18 and 30 years old with type 1 diabetes. The CDR3 runs from the conserved cysteine through the conserved F or W. D genes are given only for firm matches. A clone size is listed for some rows: how often the clone was seen (once, few, many), or a class if it is expanded.

v_call: TRBV7-9; j_call: TRBJ2-5; d_call: TRBD2; clone_size: few; cdr3_aa: CASSLVLAGAETQYF; cdr3_nt: TGTGCCAGCAGCTTAGTACTAGCGGGAGCAGAGACCCAGTACTTC
v_call: TRBV29-1; j_call: TRBJ1-1; d_call: -; clone_size: -; cdr3_aa: CSVDSAGEGSTEAFF; cdr3_nt: TGCAGCGTTGATTCCGCAGGGGAGGGGAGCACTGAAGCTTTCTTT
v_call: TRBV30; j_call: TRBJ2-1; d_call: -; clone_size: -; cdr3_aa: CAWSRSRVDQFF; cdr3_nt: TGTGCCTGGAGTAGGTCCAGGGTCGACCAGTTCTTC
v_call: TRBV7-2; j_call: TRBJ1-4; d_call: -; clone_size: -; cdr3_aa: CASSLDPRTNEKLFF; cdr3_nt: TGTGCCAGCAGCTTAGATCCCAGAACTAATGAAAAACTGTTTTTT
v_call: TRBV7-3; j_call: TRBJ2-7; d_call: -; clone_size: few; cdr3_aa: CASSSSGTAYEQYF; cdr3_nt: TGTGCCAGCAGCTCCTCGGGAACCGCCTACGAGCAGTACTTC
v_call: TRBV9; j_call: TRBJ1-6; d_call: -; clone_size: few; cdr3_aa: CASSVATVSGSPLHF; cdr3_nt: TGTGCCAGCAGCGTAGCTACCGTAAGCGGTTCACCCCTCCACTTT
v_call: TRBV11-2; j_call: TRBJ1-5; d_call: TRBD1; clone_size: -; cdr3_aa: CASSPIGGQGYNQPQHF; cdr3_nt: TGTGCCAGCAGCCCTATCGGAGGACAGGGCTATAATCAGCCCCAGCATTTT
v_call: TRBV5-1; j_call: TRBJ2-2; d_call: TRBD1; clone_size: few; cdr3_aa: CASTGQGNTGELFF; cdr3_nt: TGCGCCAGCACCGGACAGGGGAACACCGGGGAGCTGTTTTTT
v_call: TRBV30; j_call: TRBJ2-5; d_call: -; clone_size: -; cdr3_aa: CAWSGPGGRRETQYF; cdr3_nt: TGTGCCTGGAGTGGCCCCGGGGGACGGAGGGAGACCCAGTACTTC
v_call: TRBV5-1; j_call: TRBJ2-2; d_call: TRBD2; clone_size: -; cdr3_aa: CASRALAGVNTGELFF; cdr3_nt: TGCGCCAGCAGGGCCCTGGCGGGAGTTAACACCGGGGAGCTGTTTTTT
v_call: TRBV7-9; j_call: TRBJ2-5; d_call: TRBD1; clone_size: -; cdr3_aa: CASSLADRGSLVETQYF; cdr3_nt: TGTGCCAGCAGCTTAGCGGACAGGGGATCGTTAGTGGAGACCCAGTACTTC
v_call: TRBV10-3; j_call: TRBJ2-1; d_call: -; clone_size: -; cdr3_aa: CAIAGGSEQFF; cdr3_nt: TGTGCCATCGCCGGGGGTAGTGAGCAGTTCTTC
v_call: TRBV6-6; j_call: TRBJ2-1; d_call: -; clone_size: -; cdr3_aa: CASSPGPEQFF; cdr3_nt: TGTGCCAGCAGCCCAGGTCCGGAGCAGTTCTTC
v_call: TRBV5-4; j_call: TRBJ2-4; d_call: TRBD2; clone_size: few; cdr3_aa: CASSLGALGGDIQYF; cdr3_nt: TGTGCCAGCAGCTTGGGGGCCCTGGGAGGGGACATTCAGTACTTC
v_call: TRBV19; j_call: TRBJ2-7; d_call: TRBD2; clone_size: -; cdr3_aa: CASSIRAGGSYEQYF; cdr3_nt: TGTGCCAGTAGTATTCGAGCGGGGGGTTCCTACGAGCAGTACTTC
v_call: TRBV5-1; j_call: TRBJ2-7; d_call: TRBD2; clone_size: -; cdr3_aa: CASSLVSGSPSYEQYF; cdr3_nt: TGCGCCAGCAGCTTGGTTAGCGGGTCTCCGTCCTACGAGCAGTACTTC
v_call: TRBV27; j_call: TRBJ2-7; d_call: -; clone_size: few; cdr3_aa: CASSQRGHEQYF; cdr3_nt: TGTGCCAGCAGTCAAAGGGGCCACGAGCAGTACTTC
v_call: TRBV4-3; j_call: TRBJ2-1; d_call: TRBD2; clone_size: -; cdr3_aa: CASSQTSGINEQFF; cdr3_nt: TGCGCCAGCAGCCAGACTAGCGGGATCAATGAGCAGTTCTTC
v_call: TRBV2; j_call: TRBJ2-1; d_call: TRBD2; clone_size: few; cdr3_aa: CASVLGGGNEQFF; cdr3_nt: TGTGCCAGCGTTCTGGGCGGGGGCAATGAGCAGTTCTTC
v_call: TRBV4-3; j_call: TRBJ2-2; d_call: -; clone_size: few; cdr3_aa: CASSQTRAGELFF; cdr3_nt: TGCGCCAGCAGCCAGACACGCGCCGGGGAGCTGTTTTTT
v_call: TRBV4-1; j_call: TRBJ1-2; d_call: -; clone_size: once; cdr3_aa: CASSQEGQGLNYGYTF; cdr3_nt: TGCGCCAGCAGCCAAGAGGGTCAGGGTTTGAACTATGGCTACACCTTC
v_call: TRBV10-3; j_call: TRBJ2-1; d_call: TRBD2; clone_size: -; cdr3_aa: CAISGLAGGPAYNEQFF; cdr3_nt: TGTGCCATCAGTGGCCTAGCGGGAGGGCCGGCCTACAATGAGCAGTTCTTC
v_call: TRBV7-9; j_call: TRBJ2-7; d_call: -; clone_size: -; cdr3_aa: CASSPSGTGSWYEQYF; cdr3_nt: TGTGCCAGCAGCCCATCCGGGACCGGGAGTTGGTACGAGCAGTACTTC
v_call: TRBV18; j_call: TRBJ1-2; d_call: -; clone_size: -; cdr3_aa: CASSPPSEPNYGYTF; cdr3_nt: TGTGCCAGCTCACCCCCATCGGAGCCTAACTATGGCTACACCTTC
v_call: TRBV7-9; j_call: TRBJ2-3; d_call: TRBD2; clone_size: -; cdr3_aa: CASRSGGADTQYF; cdr3_nt: TGTGCCAGCCGAAGCGGGGGCGCAGATACGCAGTATTTT
v_call: TRBV29-1; j_call: TRBJ1-2; d_call: TRBD1; clone_size: -; cdr3_aa: CSVGRTGGGYTF; cdr3_nt: TGCAGCGTTGGTCGGACAGGGGGCGGGTACACCTTC
v_call: TRBV30; j_call: TRBJ2-3; d_call: -; clone_size: -; cdr3_aa: CAWSGSWRTQYF; cdr3_nt: TGTGCCTGGAGTGGGAGCTGGAGGACGCAGTATTTT
v_call: TRBV28; j_call: TRBJ2-7; d_call: TRBD1; clone_size: few; cdr3_aa: CASSHRTGGLEQYF; cdr3_nt: TGTGCCAGCAGTCATAGGACAGGGGGCTTAGAGCAGTACTTC
v_call: TRBV5-6; j_call: TRBJ1-2; d_call: -; clone_size: few; cdr3_aa: CASSRDTLNYGYTF; cdr3_nt: TGTGCCAGCAGTCGGGACACCCTGAACTATGGCTACACCTTC
v_call: TRBV7-2; j_call: TRBJ2-1; d_call: TRBD2; clone_size: -; cdr3_aa: CASTPGGSYNEQFF; cdr3_nt: TGTGCCAGCACCCCTGGCGGGAGCTACAATGAGCAGTTCTTC
v_call: TRBV9; j_call: TRBJ2-3; d_call: TRBD2; clone_size: -; cdr3_aa: CASSVETSGRKLDTQYF; cdr3_nt: TGTGCCAGCAGCGTTGAGACTAGCGGGAGAAAACTAGATACGCAGTATTTT
v_call: TRBV7-2; j_call: TRBJ2-3; d_call: -; clone_size: -; cdr3_aa: CASSLVGDTQYF; cdr3_nt: TGTGCCAGCAGCTTAGTGGGCGATACGCAGTATTTT
v_call: TRBV9; j_call: TRBJ1-1; d_call: TRBD1; clone_size: few; cdr3_aa: CASSVGGQTNTEAFF; cdr3_nt: TGTGCCAGCAGCGTCGGGGGACAGACGAACACTGAAGCTTTCTTT
v_call: TRBV6-5; j_call: TRBJ1-2; d_call: TRBD1; clone_size: few; cdr3_aa: CASSYSVLTGFGYTF; cdr3_nt: TGTGCCAGCAGTTACTCCGTGCTGACAGGGTTTGGCTACACCTTC
v_call: TRBV30; j_call: TRBJ2-7; d_call: -; clone_size: few; cdr3_aa: CAWSPGDEQYF; cdr3_nt: TGTGCCTGGAGTCCAGGGGACGAGCAGTACTTC
v_call: TRBV30; j_call: TRBJ1-2; d_call: TRBD1; clone_size: few; cdr3_aa: CASGTGAYGYTF; cdr3_nt: TGTGCCTCCGGGACAGGGGCCTATGGCTACACCTTC
v_call: TRBV4-3; j_call: TRBJ2-7; d_call: TRBD2; clone_size: few; cdr3_aa: CASSPVTGGPNEQYF; cdr3_nt: TGCGCCAGCAGCCCCGTAACGGGAGGGCCTAACGAGCAGTACTTC
v_call: TRBV6-5; j_call: TRBJ2-1; d_call: TRBD2; clone_size: few; cdr3_aa: CASIRAGGPGEQFF; cdr3_nt: TGTGCCAGCATCAGAGCGGGAGGGCCTGGTGAGCAGTTCTTC
v_call: TRBV7-2; j_call: TRBJ2-7; d_call: TRBD1; clone_size: few; cdr3_aa: CASSLRAGQGAYEQYF; cdr3_nt: TGTGCCAGCAGCTTACGTGCGGGACAGGGAGCCTACGAGCAGTACTTC
v_call: TRBV4-1; j_call: TRBJ2-5; d_call: TRBD1; clone_size: -; cdr3_aa: CASSQGSGTVVETQYF; cdr3_nt: TGCGCCAGCAGCCAAGGATCGGGGACAGTCGTGGAGACCCAGTACTTC
v_call: TRBV5-4; j_call: TRBJ1-2; d_call: -; clone_size: -; cdr3_aa: CASSLPQSYGYTF; cdr3_nt: TGTGCCAGCAGCTTGCCACAGTCCTATGGCTACACCTTC
v_call: TRBV29-1; j_call: TRBJ2-4; d_call: -; clone_size: few; cdr3_aa: CSVEEYGGNIQYF; cdr3_nt: TGCAGCGTTGAAGAATATGGAGGGAACATTCAGTACTTC
v_call: TRBV13; j_call: TRBJ2-5; d_call: TRBD1; clone_size: -; cdr3_aa: CASSLNRGETQYF; cdr3_nt: TGTGCCAGCAGCTTGAACAGGGGGGAGACCCAGTACTTC
v_call: TRBV30; j_call: TRBJ1-3; d_call: -; clone_size: -; cdr3_aa: CAWSVAQGMGNTIYF; cdr3_nt: TGTGCCTGGAGTGTGGCGCAGGGAATGGGAAACACCATATATTTT
v_call: TRBV28; j_call: TRBJ2-5; d_call: TRBD2; clone_size: -; cdr3_aa: CASSLAGAQETQYF; cdr3_nt: TGTGCCAGCAGTCTAGCGGGAGCCCAAGAGACCCAGTACTTC
v_call: TRBV7-2; j_call: TRBJ1-1; d_call: -; clone_size: few; cdr3_aa: CASSLWEGTNTEAFF; cdr3_nt: TGTGCCAGCAGCTTATGGGAGGGGACGAACACTGAAGCTTTCTTT
v_call: TRBV7-3; j_call: TRBJ2-2; d_call: -; clone_size: -; cdr3_aa: CASSIQGSNTGELFF; cdr3_nt: TGTGCCAGCAGCATCCAGGGATCGAACACCGGGGAGCTGTTTTTT
v_call: TRBV7-9; j_call: TRBJ2-4; d_call: TRBD2; clone_size: -; cdr3_aa: CASSTGGAKNIQYF; cdr3_nt: TGTGCCAGCAGCACCGGGGGGGCCAAAAACATTCAGTACTTC
v_call: TRBV4-1; j_call: TRBJ2-5; d_call: TRBD2; clone_size: -; cdr3_aa: CASSLSGTSAQETQYF; cdr3_nt: TGCGCCAGCAGCCTCTCCGGGACTAGCGCCCAAGAGACCCAGTACTTC
v_call: TRBV28; j_call: TRBJ2-7; d_call: TRBD1; clone_size: few; cdr3_aa: CASSLGTVYEQYF; cdr3_nt: TGTGCCAGCAGTTTGGGGACAGTCTACGAGCAGTACTTC
v_call: TRBV5-6; j_call: TRBJ1-2; d_call: TRBD1; clone_size: -; cdr3_aa: CASSLGTAYGYTF; cdr3_nt: TGTGCCAGCAGCCTCGGGACAGCCTATGGCTACACCTTC